Below are 8 T cell receptor beta chains sequenced from a single sample in a study of blood T cell repertoires in COVID-19. Repertoires were generated with immunoSEQ multiplex PCR, while TCRdb's copy carries only in-frame clones and drops some. The sample gives about 240,000 clones, roughly 86% of which show up once; 3% to 4% is in the top ten. The specimen sequenced was PBMCs or T cells enriched from blood (not recorded which). Every receptor here comes from a woman in her thirties or forties with acute COVID-19.

The chain combines TRBV3-1 (or the pseudogene TRBV3-2) with TRBJ2-7; D might be TRBD2 (5 bases). Germline CDR1 is LGHDT and CDR2 is YNNKEL (reference sequence). V gave up 4 bases and J gave up 5 bases, with 15 bases separating them. This CDR3 comprises 14 residues. In DNA form, the CDR3 reads TGTGCCAGCAGCCCGTGGAGTCTGGGAGACGAGCAGTACTTC. Residues: CASSPWSLGDEQYF.

This clone occurred a few times. This chain uses TRBV12-3 or TRBV12-4 with TRBJ1-2; a weak D match, TRBD1 (6 bases). V was clipped by 7 bases and J by 6 bases, with 15 bases between them. The CDR3 is 13 residues long. CDR3 nucleotides: TGTGCCAGCACCACACAGGGAATCCATGGCTACACCTTC. As protein: CASTTQGIHGYTF.

In the case of this clone: An end of the junction does not agree with germline; a read error may underlie this. The CDR3 loop reads CASSSGLAGAGANVLTF. The CDR3, as DNA: TGTGCTAGCAGCTCGGGACTAGCGGGAGCTGGGGCCAACGTCCTGACTTTC. The rearrangement links TRBV7-7 to TRBJ2-6; the match to TRBD2 covers 14 bases. The CDR3 spans 17 residues. Germline CDR1 is SSHAT and CDR2 is FNYEAQ (reference sequence).

The sample holds a few counts of this clone. Mismatch with germline at one junction end may stem from a read error. The V and J genes are TRBV5-4 and TRBJ1-4; D gene unclear. Germline V gene lookup returns CDR1 SGHNT and CDR2 YYREEE (reference sequence). The CDR3 has 15 residues. CDR3 sequence reads: CASRLGGNANEKLFF. The DNA of the CDR3 is TGTGCCAGCAGGTTGGGCGGGAATGCTAATGAAAAACTGTTTTTT. The entire variable domain, with the rest obtained from reference TRBV5-4 and TRBJ1-4, is as follows: ETGVTQSPTHLIKTRGQQVTLRCSSQSGHNTVSWYQQALGQGPQFIFQYYREEENGRGNFPPRFSGLQFPNYSSELNVNALELDDSALYLCASRLGGNANEKLFFGSGTQLSVL.

The chain employs TRBV29-1 and TRBJ1-4; 9 bases agree with TRBD1. V lost 4 bases and J lost 5; bases outside the gene matches: 8. The CDR3 runs to 15 residues. Germline V gene lookup returns CDR1 SQVTM and CDR2 ANQGSEA. This chain's CDR3 is CSVGLGTGWNEKLFF. DNA of the CDR3: TGCAGCGTTGGATTGGGGACAGGGTGGAATGAAAAACTGTTTTTT.

The table lists this clone with a few counts. This sequence joins TRBV4-1 and TRBJ1-5, with 7 bases that match TRBD1. Trimming at V came to 4 bases and at J to 4 bases, leaving 10 bases not matched to a gene. Germline loops: CDR1 MGHRA, CDR2 YSYEKL. The CDR3 sequence is 16 residues long. This CDR3 is CASSRVRDSYNQPQHF. CDR3 bases: TGCGCCAGCAGCCGAGTCCGGGACAGCTATAATCAGCCCCAGCATTTT.

The chain has TRBV25-1 and TRBJ2-1; the match to TRBD2 covers 7 bases. Germline lookup yields CDR1 MGHDK and CDR2 SYGVNS. This CDR3 is 15 amino acids long. After removal of 4 bases from V and 4 bases from J, the junction contained 7 bases not matched to a gene. The CDR3, as DNA: TGTGCCAGCAGTGGGGGGGGTCCTGTTTACAATGAGCAGTTCTTC. This encodes CASSGGGPVYNEQFF.

The chain links TRBV4-1 to TRBJ2-7; possibly TRBD2 for D (6 bases). Trimming shortened V by 3 bases and J by 6 bases, and 15 bases separated the two germline ends. CDR3 size: 14 residues. Germline CDR1 and CDR2: MGHRA and YSYEKL. CDR3 amino acids: CASSHGDFVAEQYF. The CDR3 DNA reads TGCGCCAGCAGCCACGGGGACTTTGTGGCCGAGCAGTACTTC.